Below, 3 T cell receptor beta chains from the same sample are listed, as sequenced in a study of Graves' ophthalmopathy and Graves' hyperthyroidism (dated by TCRdb to 2017 to 2018). TCRdb lists the instrument as Illumina HiSeq 2000. TCR beta CDR3 regions were amplified from RNA transcripts for repertoire sequencing. The first round was an RT-PCR using HTBI primers with the Qiagen OneStep RT-PCR kit, and this first round was followed by a second-round multiplex PCR, then size selection and purification. TCRdb reprocessed the public reads (quality trimming at Q25 with fastp, clone calling with MiXCR) and kept in-frame beta chains. Every CDR3 protein is listed once, alongside the most common genes and DNA of its rows. The sample table records about 180,000 distinct CDR3 sequences; 30% to 45% of these occur just once. Of the sample, around 5.8% is held by the ten largest clones. Sequencing was done on a sample of peripheral blood. Every receptor here comes from a woman in her 40s with Graves' ophthalmopathy. Donor details come from another sample of the same person, matched by shared clones.

CDR3 in DNA: TGTGCCAGCAGCGTAGCGGCCGAGAGCTCCTACGAGCAGTACTTC. Amino acid sequence: CASSVAAESSYEQYF. V gene TRBV9 combines with J gene TRBJ2-7; unclear D gene. V shed 0 bases and J shed 0 bases, with 10 bases lying between them. Germline loops: CDR1 SGDLS, CDR2 YYNGEE. CDR3 size: 15 residues.

The genes are TRBV6-2 or TRBV6-3 and TRBJ1-5, with D possibly matching TRBD1 (6 bases). CDR3 length: 15 amino acids. Trimming took off 5 bases at V and 5 bases at J, with 16 bases between the two ends. Germline V CDR1 and CDR2: MNHEY, SVGEGT. For the CDR3, the DNA is TGTGCCAGCAGTCCCACAGGGAACTTCTATCAGCCCCAGCATTTT. As protein: CASSPTGNFYQPQHF.

The V gene is TRBV28, the J gene TRBJ2-7, with 8 bases matching TRBD1. The length of the CDR3 is 14 residues. V trimming: 10 bases; J trimming: 1 base; junction bases outside the gene matches: 9. Germline values: CDR1 MDHEN, CDR2 SYDVKM. The CDR3, as DNA: TGTGCCACCAAGGGGACAGGAGCTTCCTACGAGCAGTACTTC. Protein: CATKGTGASYEQYF.